This T cell receptor beta chain is from a study of shared clonotypes between healthy human individuals. The protocol was immunoSEQ multiplex PCR, while the TCRdb copy is restricted to in-frame clones and leaves out a portion. The sample consists of a few million clones, around 95% of them appearing once. The CDR3 runs 12 residues. Trimming pared 6 bases from V and 7 bases from J, leaving 10 bases between. Per germline, CDR1 MDHEN and CDR2 SYDVKM. The sequenced sample consisted of naive CD4+ T cells sorted from blood. Subset reported: CD45RA+ positively selected. The chain recombines TRBV28 with TRBJ1-5; no definite D call. This TCR came from a man between 18 and 29 years old in good health. CDR3 DNA sequence: TGTGCCAGCAGCCTTACGGTACAGCCCCAGCATTTT. Translated: CASSLTVQPQHF.